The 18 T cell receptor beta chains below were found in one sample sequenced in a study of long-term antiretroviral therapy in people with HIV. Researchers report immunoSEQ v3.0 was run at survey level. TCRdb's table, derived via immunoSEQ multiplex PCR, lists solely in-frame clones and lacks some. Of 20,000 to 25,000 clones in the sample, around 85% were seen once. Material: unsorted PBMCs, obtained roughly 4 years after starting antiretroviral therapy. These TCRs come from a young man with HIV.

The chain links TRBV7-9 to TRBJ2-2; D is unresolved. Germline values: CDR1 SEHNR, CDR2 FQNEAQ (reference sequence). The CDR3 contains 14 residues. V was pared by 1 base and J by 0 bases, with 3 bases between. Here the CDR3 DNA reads TGTGCCAGCAGCTTAGAGGCGAACACCGGGGAGCTGTTTTTT. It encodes CASSLEANTGELFF.

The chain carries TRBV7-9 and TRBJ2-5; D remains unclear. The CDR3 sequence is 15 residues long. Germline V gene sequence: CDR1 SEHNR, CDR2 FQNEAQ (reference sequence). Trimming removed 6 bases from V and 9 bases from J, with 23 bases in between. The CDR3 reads CASSSSWGRPGAQYF. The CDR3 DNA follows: TGTGCCAGCAGTTCCTCCTGGGGAAGGCCTGGGGCCCAGTACTTC. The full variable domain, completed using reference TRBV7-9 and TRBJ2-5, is DTGVSQNPRHKITKRGQNVTFRCDPISEHNRLYWYRQTLGQGPEFLTYFQNEAQLEKSRLLSDRFSAERPKGSFSTLEIQRTEQGDSAMYLCASSSSWGRPGAQYFGPGTRLLVL.

The CDR3 DNA sequence: TGCGCCAGCAGCTTGGCGACAGGGAACACTGAAGCTTTCTTT. Protein product: CASSLATGNTEAFF. J is TRBJ1-1 and V is TRBV5-1; D is perhaps TRBD1 (6 bases). The CDR3 consists of 14 residues. Trimming took off 0 bases at V and 1 base at J, with 7 bases between the two ends. CDR1 and CDR2 from the germline V gene are SGHRS and YFSETQ.

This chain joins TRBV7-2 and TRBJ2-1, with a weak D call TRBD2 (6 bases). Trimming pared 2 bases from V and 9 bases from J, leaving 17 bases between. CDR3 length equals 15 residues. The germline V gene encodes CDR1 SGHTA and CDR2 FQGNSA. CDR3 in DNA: TGTGCCAGCAGCTTAATGGGGCCAGCGGGCGGTGAGCAGTTCTTC. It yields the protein CASSLMGPAGGEQFF. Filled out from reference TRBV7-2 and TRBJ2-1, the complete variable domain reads GAGVSQSPSNKVTEKGKDVELRCDPISGHTALYWYRQSLGQGLEFLIYFQGNSAPDKSGLPSDRFSAERTGGSVSTLTIQRTQQEDSAVYLCASSLMGPAGGEQFFGPGTRLTVL.

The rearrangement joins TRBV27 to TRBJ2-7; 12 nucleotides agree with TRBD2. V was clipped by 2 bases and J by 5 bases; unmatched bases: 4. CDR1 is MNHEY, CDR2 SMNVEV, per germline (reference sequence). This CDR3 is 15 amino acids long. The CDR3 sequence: CASSLGLAGGHEQYF. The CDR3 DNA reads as TGTGCCAGCAGTTTAGGTCTAGCGGGGGGGCACGAGCAGTACTTC.

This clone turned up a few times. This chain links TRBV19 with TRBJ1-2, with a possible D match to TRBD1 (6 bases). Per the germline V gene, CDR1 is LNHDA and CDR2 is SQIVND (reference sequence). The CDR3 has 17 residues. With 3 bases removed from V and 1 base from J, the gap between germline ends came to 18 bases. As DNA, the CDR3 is TGTGCCAGTAGTATTTTACCACGAACAGGGTATAACTATGGCTACACCTTC. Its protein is CASSILPRTGYNYGYTF.

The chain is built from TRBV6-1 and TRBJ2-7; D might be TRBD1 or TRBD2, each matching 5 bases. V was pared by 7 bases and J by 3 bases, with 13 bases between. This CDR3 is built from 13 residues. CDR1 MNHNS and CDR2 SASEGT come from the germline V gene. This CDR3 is CASTPGAGYEQYV. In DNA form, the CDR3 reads TGTGCCAGCACCCCCGGGGCGGGCTACGAGCAGTACGTC.

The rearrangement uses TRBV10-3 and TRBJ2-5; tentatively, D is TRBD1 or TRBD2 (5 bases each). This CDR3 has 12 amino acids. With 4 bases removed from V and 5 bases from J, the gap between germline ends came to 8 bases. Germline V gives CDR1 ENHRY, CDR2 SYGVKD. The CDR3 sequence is CAISVEGETQYF. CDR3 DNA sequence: TGTGCCATCAGTGTTGAGGGGGAGACCCAGTACTTC.

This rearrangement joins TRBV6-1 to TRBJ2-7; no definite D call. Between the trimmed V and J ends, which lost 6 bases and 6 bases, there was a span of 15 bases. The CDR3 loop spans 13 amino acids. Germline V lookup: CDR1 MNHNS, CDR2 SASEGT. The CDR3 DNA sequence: TGTGCCAGCAGCGAATATGGGATTTCCGAGCAGTACTTC. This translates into CASSEYGISEQYF.

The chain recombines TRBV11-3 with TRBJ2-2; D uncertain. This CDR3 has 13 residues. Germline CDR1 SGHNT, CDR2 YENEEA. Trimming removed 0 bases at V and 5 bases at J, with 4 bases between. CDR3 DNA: TGTGCCAGCAGCTTAGAGACTACCGGGGAGCTGTTTTTT. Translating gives CASSLETTGELFF. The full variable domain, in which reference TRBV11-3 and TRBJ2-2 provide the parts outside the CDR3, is EAGVVQSPRYKIIEKKQPVAFWCNPISGHNTLYWYLQNLGQGPELLIRYENEEAVDDSQLPKDRFSAERLKGVDSTLKIQPAELGDSAVYLCASSLETTGELFFGEGSRLTVL.

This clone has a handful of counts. As DNA, the CDR3 is TGTGCCAGTAGTCGACCCGGGACAACGAACACTGAAGCTTTCTTT. Protein: CASSRPGTTNTEAFF. The genes are TRBV19 and TRBJ1-1; TRBD1 is a possible D gene (6 bases). Between the trimmed V and J ends, which lost 5 bases and 1 base, there was a span of 14 bases. The CDR3 is made up of 15 amino acids. CDR1 is LNHDA and CDR2 is SQIVND in the germline V gene (reference sequence).

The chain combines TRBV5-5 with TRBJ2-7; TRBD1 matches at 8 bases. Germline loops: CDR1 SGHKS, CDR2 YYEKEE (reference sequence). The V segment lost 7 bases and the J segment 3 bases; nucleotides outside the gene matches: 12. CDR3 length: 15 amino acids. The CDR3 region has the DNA TGTGCCAGCGAGACCGGGACAGGAGCATTCTACGAGCAGTACTTC. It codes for CASETGTGAFYEQYF.

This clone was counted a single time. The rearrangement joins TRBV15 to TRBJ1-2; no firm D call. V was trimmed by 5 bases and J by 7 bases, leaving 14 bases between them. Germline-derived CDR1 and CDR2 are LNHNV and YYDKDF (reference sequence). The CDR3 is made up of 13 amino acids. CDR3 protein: CATSPRVFSGYTF. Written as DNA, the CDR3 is TGTGCCACCAGCCCGAGAGTGTTTAGTGGCTACACCTTC. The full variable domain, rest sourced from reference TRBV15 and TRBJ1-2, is DAMVIQNPRYQVTQFGKPVTLSCSQTLNHNVMYWYQQKSSQAPKLLFHYYDKDFNNEADTPDNFQSRRPNTSFCFLDIRSPGLGDTAMYLCATSPRVFSGYTFGSGTRLTVV.

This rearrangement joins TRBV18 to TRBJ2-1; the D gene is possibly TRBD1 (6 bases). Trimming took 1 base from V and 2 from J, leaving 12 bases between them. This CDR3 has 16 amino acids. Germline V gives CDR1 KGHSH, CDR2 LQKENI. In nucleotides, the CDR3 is TGTGCCAGCTCACCACAGGGGCCAGGGGCCTACAATGAGCAGTTCTTC. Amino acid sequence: CASSPQGPGAYNEQFF. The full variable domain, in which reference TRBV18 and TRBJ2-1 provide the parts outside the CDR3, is NAGVMQNPRHLVRRRGQEARLRCSPMKGHSHVYWYRQLPEEGLKFMVYLQKENIIDESGMPKERFSAEFPKEGPSILRIQQVVRGDSAAYFCASSPQGPGAYNEQFFGPGTRLTVL.

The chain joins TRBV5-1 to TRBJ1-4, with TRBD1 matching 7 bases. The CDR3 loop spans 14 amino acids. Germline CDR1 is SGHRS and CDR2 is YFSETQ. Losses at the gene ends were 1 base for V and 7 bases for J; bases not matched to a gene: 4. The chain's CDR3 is CASSLNRGGEKLFF. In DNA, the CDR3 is TGCGCCAGCAGCTTGAACAGGGGCGGTGAAAAACTGTTTTTT. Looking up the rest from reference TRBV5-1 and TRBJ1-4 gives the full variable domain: KAGVTQTPRYLIKTRGQQVTLSCSPISGHRSVSWYQQTPGQGLQFLFEYFSETQRNKGNFPGRFSGRQFSNSRSEMNVSTLELGDSALYLCASSLNRGGEKLFFGSGTQLSVL.

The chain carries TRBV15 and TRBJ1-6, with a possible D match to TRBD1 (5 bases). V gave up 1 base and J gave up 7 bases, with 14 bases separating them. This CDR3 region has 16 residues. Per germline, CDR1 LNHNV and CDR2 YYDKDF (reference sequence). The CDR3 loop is CATSRGGGGRNSPLHF. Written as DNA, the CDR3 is TGTGCCACCAGCAGAGGCGGGGGGGGTAGGAATTCACCCCTCCACTTT.

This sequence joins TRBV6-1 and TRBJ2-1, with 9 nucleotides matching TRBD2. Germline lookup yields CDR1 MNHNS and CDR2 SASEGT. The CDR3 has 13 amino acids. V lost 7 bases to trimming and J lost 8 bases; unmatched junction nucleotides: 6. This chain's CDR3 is CASNAGGTYEQFF. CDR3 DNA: TGTGCCAGCAACGCGGGGGGGACTTATGAGCAGTTCTTC.

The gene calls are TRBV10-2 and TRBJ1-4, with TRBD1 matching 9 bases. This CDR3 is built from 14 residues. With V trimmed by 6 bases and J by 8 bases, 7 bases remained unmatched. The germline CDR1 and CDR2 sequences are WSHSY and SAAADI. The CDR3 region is CASRAQGAREKLFF. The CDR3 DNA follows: TGCGCCAGCAGGGCACAGGGGGCGAGGGAAAAACTGTTTTTT.